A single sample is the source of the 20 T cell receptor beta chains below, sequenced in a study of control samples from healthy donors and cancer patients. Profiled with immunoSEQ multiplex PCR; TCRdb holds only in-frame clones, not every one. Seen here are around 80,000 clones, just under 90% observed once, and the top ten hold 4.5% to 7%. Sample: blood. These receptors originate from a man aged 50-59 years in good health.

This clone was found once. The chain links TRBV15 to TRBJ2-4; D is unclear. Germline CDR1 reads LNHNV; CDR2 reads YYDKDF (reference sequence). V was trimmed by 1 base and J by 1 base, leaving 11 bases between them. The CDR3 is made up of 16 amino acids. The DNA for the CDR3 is TGTGCCACCAGCAGAGTGCCGTCGGTGGCCAAAAACATTCAGTACTTC. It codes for CATSRVPSVAKNIQYF.

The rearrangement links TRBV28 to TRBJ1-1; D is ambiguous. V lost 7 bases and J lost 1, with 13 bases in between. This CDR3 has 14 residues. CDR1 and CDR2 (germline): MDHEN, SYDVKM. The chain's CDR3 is CASIPALGNTEAFF. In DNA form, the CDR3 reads TGTGCCAGCATTCCGGCCTTGGGGAACACTGAAGCTTTCTTT.

This CDR3 reads CASSLHTSDTIYF. The CDR3 DNA sequence: TGCGCCAGCAGCCTCCATACGTCGGACACCATATATTTT. The chain has TRBV5-1 and TRBJ1-3; D not certain. CDR3 length equals 13 residues. V was pared by 4 bases and J by 8 bases, with 13 bases between. CDR1 and CDR2 (germline): SGHRS, YFSETQ.

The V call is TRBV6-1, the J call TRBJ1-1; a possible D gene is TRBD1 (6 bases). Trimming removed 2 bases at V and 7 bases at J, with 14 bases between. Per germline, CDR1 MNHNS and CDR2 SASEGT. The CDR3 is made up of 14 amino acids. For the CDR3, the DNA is TGTGCCAGCAGTGAATCAGGGGTAGGGGGTGAAGCTTTCTTT. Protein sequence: CASSESGVGGEAFF.

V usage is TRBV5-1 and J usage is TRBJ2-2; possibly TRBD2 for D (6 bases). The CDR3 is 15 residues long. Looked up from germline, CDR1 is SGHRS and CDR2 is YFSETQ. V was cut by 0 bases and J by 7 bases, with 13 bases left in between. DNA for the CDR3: TGCGCCAGCAGCTTGGTTGATTCGGGGGTCGGGGAGCTGTTTTTT. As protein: CASSLVDSGVGELFF.

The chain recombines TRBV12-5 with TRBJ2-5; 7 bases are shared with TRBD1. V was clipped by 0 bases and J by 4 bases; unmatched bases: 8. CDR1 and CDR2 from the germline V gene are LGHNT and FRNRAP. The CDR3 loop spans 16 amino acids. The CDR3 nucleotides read TGTGCTAGTGGTTTGGTACGAGTGACAGGGCGAGAGACCCAGTACTTC. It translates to CASGLVRVTGRETQYF.

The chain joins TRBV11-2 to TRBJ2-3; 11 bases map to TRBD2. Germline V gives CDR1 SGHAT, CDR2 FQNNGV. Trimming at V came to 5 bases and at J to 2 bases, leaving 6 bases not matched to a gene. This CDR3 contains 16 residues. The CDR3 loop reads CASSLLAGASTDTQYF. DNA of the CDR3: TGTGCCAGCAGCCTACTAGCGGGGGCCTCCACAGATACGCAGTATTTT.

CDR3 sequence reads: CASSWVKPANTGELFF. In DNA form, the CDR3 reads TGCGCCAGCAGCTGGGTGAAACCTGCGAACACCGGGGAGCTGTTTTTT. The V and J genes are TRBV5-1 and TRBJ2-2; D is unclear. V was clipped by 3 bases and J by 0 bases, with 12 bases between them. This CDR3 region has 16 residues. Germline CDR1 SGHRS, CDR2 YFSETQ.

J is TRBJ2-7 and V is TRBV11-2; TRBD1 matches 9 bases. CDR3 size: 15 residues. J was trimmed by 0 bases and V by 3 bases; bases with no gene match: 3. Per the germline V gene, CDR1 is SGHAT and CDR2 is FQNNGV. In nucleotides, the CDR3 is TGTGCCAGCAGCTTCGGACAGGGGTCCTCCTACGAGCAGTACTTC. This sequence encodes CASSFGQGSSYEQYF.

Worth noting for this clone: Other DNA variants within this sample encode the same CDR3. This chain's CDR3 is CASSLTSRNEQFF. As DNA, the CDR3 is TGTGCCAGCAGCTTAACCTCCCGGAATGAGCAGTTCTTC. The chain carries TRBV7-3 and TRBJ2-1; D not certain. The germline gives CDR1 SGHTA, CDR2 FQGTGA. V shed 0 bases and J shed 7 bases, with 7 bases lying between them. The CDR3 totals 13 residues.

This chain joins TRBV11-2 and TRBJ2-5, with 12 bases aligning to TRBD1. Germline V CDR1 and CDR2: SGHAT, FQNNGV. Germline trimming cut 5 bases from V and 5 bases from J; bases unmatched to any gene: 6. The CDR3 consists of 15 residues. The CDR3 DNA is TGTGCCAGCAGCGCCGGGACAGGGGGCTTGGAGACCCAGTACTTC. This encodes CASSAGTGGLETQYF.

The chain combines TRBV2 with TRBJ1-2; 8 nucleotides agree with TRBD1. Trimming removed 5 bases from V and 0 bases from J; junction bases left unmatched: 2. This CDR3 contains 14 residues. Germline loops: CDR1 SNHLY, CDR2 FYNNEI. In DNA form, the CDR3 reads TGTGCCAGCAGTAGACAGGGGACTAACTATGGCTACACCTTC. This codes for CASSRQGTNYGYTF.

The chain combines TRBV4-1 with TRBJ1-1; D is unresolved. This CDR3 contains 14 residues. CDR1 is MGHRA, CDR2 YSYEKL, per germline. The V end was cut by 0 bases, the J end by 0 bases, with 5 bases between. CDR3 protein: CASSQDLVNTEAFF. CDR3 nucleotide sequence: TGCGCCAGCAGCCAAGATCTTGTGAACACTGAAGCTTTCTTT.

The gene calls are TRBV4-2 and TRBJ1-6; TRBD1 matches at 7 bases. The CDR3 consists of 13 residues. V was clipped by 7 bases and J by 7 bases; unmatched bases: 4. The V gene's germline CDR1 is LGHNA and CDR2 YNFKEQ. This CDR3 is CASNRDRNSPLHF. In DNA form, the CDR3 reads TGTGCCAGCAACCGGGACAGAAATTCACCCCTCCACTTT.

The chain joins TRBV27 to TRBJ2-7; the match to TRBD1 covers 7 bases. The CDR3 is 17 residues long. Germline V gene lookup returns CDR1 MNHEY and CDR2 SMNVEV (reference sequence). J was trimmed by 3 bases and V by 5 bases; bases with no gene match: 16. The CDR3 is CASSLTIRQGFYYEQYF. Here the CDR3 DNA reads TGTGCCAGCAGTCTCACGATCCGACAGGGCTTTTACTACGAGCAGTACTTC.

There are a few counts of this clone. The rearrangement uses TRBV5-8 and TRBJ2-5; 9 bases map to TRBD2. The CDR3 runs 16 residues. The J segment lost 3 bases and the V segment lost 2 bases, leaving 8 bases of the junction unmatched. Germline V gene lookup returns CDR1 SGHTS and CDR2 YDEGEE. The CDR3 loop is CASSFGGSGGKETQYF. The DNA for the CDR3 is TGTGCCAGCAGCTTCGGGGGTAGCGGGGGTAAAGAGACCCAGTACTTC.

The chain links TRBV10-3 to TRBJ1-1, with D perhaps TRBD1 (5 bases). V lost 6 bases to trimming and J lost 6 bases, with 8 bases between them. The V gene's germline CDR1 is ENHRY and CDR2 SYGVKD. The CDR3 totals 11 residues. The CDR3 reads CAISLGAEAFF. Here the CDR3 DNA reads TGTGCCATCAGCCTGGGGGCTGAAGCTTTCTTT.

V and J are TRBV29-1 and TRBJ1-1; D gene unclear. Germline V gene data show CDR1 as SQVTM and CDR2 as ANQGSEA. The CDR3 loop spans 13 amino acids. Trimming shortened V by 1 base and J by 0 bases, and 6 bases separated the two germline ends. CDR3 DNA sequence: TGCAGCGTTGAAGCTTCAATGAACACTGAAGCTTTCTTT. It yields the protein CSVEASMNTEAFF.

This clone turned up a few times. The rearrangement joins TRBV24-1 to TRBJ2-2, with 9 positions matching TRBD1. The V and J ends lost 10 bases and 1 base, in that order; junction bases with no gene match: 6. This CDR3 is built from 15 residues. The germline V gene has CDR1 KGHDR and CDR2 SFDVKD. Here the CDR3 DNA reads TGTGCCACGCAGGGACAGGGTGGGAACACCGGGGAGCTGTTTTTT. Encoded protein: CATQGQGGNTGELFF.

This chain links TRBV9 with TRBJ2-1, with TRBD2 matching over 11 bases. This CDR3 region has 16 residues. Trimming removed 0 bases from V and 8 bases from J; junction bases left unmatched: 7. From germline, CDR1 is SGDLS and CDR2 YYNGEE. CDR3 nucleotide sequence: TGTGCCAGCAGCGTAGACCATAGCGGGGGGGAGGATGAGCAGTTCTTC. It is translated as CASSVDHSGGEDEQFF.